This entry lists 13 T cell receptor beta chains sequenced from one sample in a study of T cell repertoires in cytomegalovirus infection. Which antigens these TCRs recognize remains unknown. TCRdb reanalysed the reads using MiXCR and keeps one entry per CDR3 protein. The sample records approximately 130,000 distinct CDR3 sequences, roughly a quarter being singletons. The sequenced sample was PBMCs, sequenced either directly or after in vitro stimulation (not recorded which). These TCRs come from a human donor in good health (CMV status not recorded). Some clones in this sample may be carry-over from other donors' samples.

This chain connects TRBV19 to TRBJ2-7; 8 bases are a match to TRBD1. Trimming cost V 5 bases and J 7 bases; bases outside gene matches: 10. The CDR3 is 14 amino acids. The germline V gene has CDR1 LNHDA and CDR2 SQIVND (reference sequence). In DNA form, the CDR3 reads TGTGCCAGTAGTGTCGGACAGGGCCCGGGGGAGCAGTACTTC. Protein sequence: CASSVGQGPGEQYF.

This clonotype appeared a few times. V is TRBV4-1 and J is TRBJ1-1; no definite D call. Germline assignment: CDR1 MGHRA and CDR2 YSYEKL. The CDR3 spans 12 residues. V shed 3 bases and J shed 6 bases, with 8 bases lying between them. The CDR3 loop is CASSHPSSEAFF. The CDR3 region has the DNA TGCGCCAGCAGCCACCCCAGCTCTGAAGCTTTCTTT.

The chain joins TRBV11-2 to TRBJ2-3; TRBD2 is a possible D gene (5 bases). CDR1 and CDR2 from the germline V gene are SGHAT and FQNNGV. The CDR3 has 16 residues. The V end was cut by 1 base, the J end by 0 bases, with 11 bases between. CDR3 nucleotides: TGTGCCAGCAGCTTAGGCCTAGCCCTTAGCACAGATACGCAGTATTTT. It is translated as CASSLGLALSTDTQYF. The variable domain in full, completed from reference TRBV11-2 and TRBJ2-3, reads EAGVAQSPRYKIIEKRQSVAFWCNPISGHATLYWYQQILGQGPKLLIQFQNNGVVDDSQLPKDRFSAERLKGVDSTLKIQPAKLEDSAVYLCASSLGLALSTDTQYFGPGTRLTVL.

In its sample, this clonotype was seen a few times. The chain recombines TRBV5-5 with TRBJ2-2; TRBD2 is a possible D gene (5 bases). This CDR3 is built from 14 residues. CDR1 and CDR2 from the germline V gene are SGHKS and YYEKEE (reference sequence). V lost 4 bases, J lost 0 bases, and 7 bases lay in between. The CDR3 here is CASSETTNTGELFF. The CDR3 DNA follows: TGTGCCAGCAGCGAGACTACGAACACCGGGGAGCTGTTTTTT.

This clonotype showed up many times. V and J are TRBV7-3 and TRBJ2-2; the D gene is possibly TRBD1 (6 bases). CDR3 length: 14 residues. Germline loops: CDR1 SGHTA, CDR2 FQGTGA. The germline V and J ends were trimmed by 5 bases and 3 bases, with 10 bases remaining between them. For the CDR3, the DNA is TGTGCCAGCAGCCGACAGGCCTACACCGGGGAGCTGTTTTTT. Translating it yields CASSRQAYTGELFF.

The chain carries TRBV9 and TRBJ2-6, with 7 bases aligning to TRBD1. The CDR3 loop spans 15 amino acids. V lost 2 bases and J lost 4; bases outside the gene matches: 3. The germline gives CDR1 SGDLS, CDR2 YYNGEE. The CDR3 spells CASSVRTGGANVLTF. The DNA of the CDR3 is TGTGCCAGCAGCGTGCGGACAGGAGGGGCCAACGTCCTGACTTTC.

The sample holds a few counts of this clonotype. The J gene is TRBJ2-1, the V gene TRBV9; TRBD2 aligns across 8 bases. This CDR3 has 19 amino acids. V lost 0 bases and J lost 6; bases outside the gene matches: 17. Germline V lookup: CDR1 SGDLS, CDR2 YYNGEE. The CDR3, as DNA: TGTGCCAGCAGCGTAGGGTTCCTCGGGAGGGCCTCTACGGGCAATGAGCAGTTCTTC. It is translated as CASSVGFLGRASTGNEQFF.

This clonotype was detected only a few times. V and J are TRBV28 and TRBJ2-1; a possible D gene is TRBD1 (7 bases). Trimming cost V 6 bases and J 0 bases, with 12 bases left between them. This CDR3 comprises 15 residues. Looked up from germline, CDR1 is MDHEN and CDR2 is SYDVKM. Here the CDR3 reads CASSGGQSSYNEQFF. DNA for the CDR3: TGTGCCAGCAGCGGGGGACAGAGCTCCTACAATGAGCAGTTCTTC.

This clonotype was counted between two and nine times. J is TRBJ1-2 and V is TRBV20-1; no clear D. Trimming pared 4 bases from V and 5 bases from J, leaving 14 bases between. The CDR3 is 13 amino acids. Germline CDR1 reads DFQATT; CDR2 reads SNEGSKA (reference sequence). Here the CDR3 reads CSANTDRGYGYTF. As DNA, the CDR3 is TGCAGTGCTAACACGGACCGTGGATATGGCTACACCTTC.

The rearrangement uses TRBV2 and TRBJ2-1; TRBD2 agrees at 12 bases. Losses at the gene ends were 3 bases for V and 6 bases for J; bases not matched to a gene: 12. The CDR3 has 18 residues. Germline values: CDR1 SNHLY, CDR2 FYNNEI. The CDR3: CASSDPPETSGSFNEQFF. The CDR3, as DNA: TGTGCCAGCAGTGACCCACCCGAGACTAGCGGGAGCTTCAATGAGCAGTTCTTC.

This chain links TRBV19 with TRBJ1-2, with 7 bases lining up with TRBD1. Trimming cost V 6 bases and J 4 bases; bases outside gene matches: 8. CDR3 length: 14 residues. The germline gives CDR1 LNHDA, CDR2 SQIVND (reference sequence). For the CDR3, the DNA is TGTGCCAGTAGCGCTGGGACAGAGACCTATGGCTACACCTTC. Amino acid sequence: CASSAGTETYGYTF.

There are many counts of this clonotype. The chain combines TRBV7-2 with TRBJ2-1, with a weak D call TRBD2 (6 bases). Trimming removed 5 bases from V and 5 bases from J, with 13 bases in between. Looked up from germline, CDR1 is SGHTA and CDR2 is FQGNSA. The CDR3 sequence is 14 residues long. CDR3 loop: CASSAGWGDNEQFF. The DNA for the CDR3 is TGTGCCAGCAGCGCAGGGTGGGGGGACAATGAGCAGTTCTTC. Full variable domain (outside the CDR3, taken from reference TRBV7-2 and TRBJ2-1): GAGVSQSPSNKVTEKGKDVELRCDPISGHTALYWYRQSLGQGLEFLIYFQGNSAPDKSGLPSDRFSAERTGGSVSTLTIQRTQQEDSAVYLCASSAGWGDNEQFFGPGTRLTVL.

V gene TRBV6-2 or TRBV6-3 combines with J gene TRBJ2-2; a weak D match, TRBD2 (7 bases). V was clipped by 5 bases and J by 3 bases, with 10 bases between them. The CDR3 is 14 residues long. The germline gives CDR1 MNHEY, CDR2 SVGEGT. CDR3 region: CASSPGGYTGELFF. In DNA form, the CDR3 reads TGTGCCAGCAGTCCGGGGGGCTACACCGGGGAGCTGTTTTTT.